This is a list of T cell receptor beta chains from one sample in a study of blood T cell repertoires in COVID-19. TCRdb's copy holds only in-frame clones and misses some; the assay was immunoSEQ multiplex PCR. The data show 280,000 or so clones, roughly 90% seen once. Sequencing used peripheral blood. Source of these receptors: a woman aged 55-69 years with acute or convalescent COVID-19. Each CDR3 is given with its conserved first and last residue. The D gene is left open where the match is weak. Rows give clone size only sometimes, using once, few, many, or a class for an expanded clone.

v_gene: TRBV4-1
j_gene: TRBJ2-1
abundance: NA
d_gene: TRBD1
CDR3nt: TGCGCCAGCGGACAGGGTTACAATGAGCAGTTCTTC
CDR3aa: CASGQGYNEQFF

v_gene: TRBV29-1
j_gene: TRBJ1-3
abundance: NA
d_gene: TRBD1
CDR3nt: TGCAGCGTCGGACAGGAGAGCTCTGGAAACACCATATATTTT
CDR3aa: CSVGQESSGNTIYF

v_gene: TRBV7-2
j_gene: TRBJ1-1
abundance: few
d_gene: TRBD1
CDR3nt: TGTGCCAGCAGCCGGACCGGGACAGGGATTGAAGCTTTCTTT
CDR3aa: CASSRTGTGIEAFF

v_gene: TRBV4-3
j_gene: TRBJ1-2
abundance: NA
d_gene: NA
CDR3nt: TGCGCCAGCAGCCAAGATATCGGTAACTATGGCTACACCTTC
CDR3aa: CASSQDIGNYGYTF

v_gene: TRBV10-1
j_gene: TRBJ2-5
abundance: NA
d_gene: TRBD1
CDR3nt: TGCGCCAGCCGGGACAGGGTCCAAGAGACCCAGTACTTC
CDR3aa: CASRDRVQETQYF

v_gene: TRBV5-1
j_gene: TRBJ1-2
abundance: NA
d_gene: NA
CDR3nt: TGCGCCAGCAGCTTCCAACAGGGTCTTGGCGGCTACACCTTC
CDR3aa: CASSFQQGLGGYTF

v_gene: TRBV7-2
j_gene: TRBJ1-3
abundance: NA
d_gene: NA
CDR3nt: TGTGCCAGCACCTTAGGAGGGTCGCCCGGAAACACCATATATTTT
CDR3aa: CASTLGGSPGNTIYF

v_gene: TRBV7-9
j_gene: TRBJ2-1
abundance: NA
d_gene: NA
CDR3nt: TGTGCCAGCAGCTTAGCTAAGGGGCCCACTAAAAACAATGAGCAGTTCTTC
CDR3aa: CASSLAKGPTKNNEQFF

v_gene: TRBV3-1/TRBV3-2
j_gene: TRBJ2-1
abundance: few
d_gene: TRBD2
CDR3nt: TGTGCCAGCAGCCTTCGGACTAGCGGAAGATCCTACAATGAGCAGTTCTTC
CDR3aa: CASSLRTSGRSYNEQFF

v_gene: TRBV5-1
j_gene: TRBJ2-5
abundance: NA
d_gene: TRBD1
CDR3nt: TGCGCCAGCAGCGAATGGGACAGCAGTCAAGAGACCCAGTACTTC
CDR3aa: CASSEWDSSQETQYF

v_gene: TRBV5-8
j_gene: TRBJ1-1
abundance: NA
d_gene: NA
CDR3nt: TGTGCCAGCAGCCGAGGTCCGGGGCGGGGTGAAGCTTTCTTT
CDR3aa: CASSRGPGRGEAFF

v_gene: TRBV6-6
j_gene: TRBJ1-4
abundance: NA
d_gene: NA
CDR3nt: TGTGCCAGCAGTTTGCAGACTAGGGAAAAACTGTTTTTT
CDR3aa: CASSLQTREKLFF

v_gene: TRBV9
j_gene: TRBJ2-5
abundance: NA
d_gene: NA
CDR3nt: TGTGCCAGCAGCCGGGGGGCTGAGACCCAGTACTTC
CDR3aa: CASSRGAETQYF

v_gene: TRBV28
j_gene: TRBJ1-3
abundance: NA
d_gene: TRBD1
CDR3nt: TGTGCCAGCAGTTTTCGGACAGGGCGCTCTGGAAACACCATATATTTT
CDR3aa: CASSFRTGRSGNTIYF

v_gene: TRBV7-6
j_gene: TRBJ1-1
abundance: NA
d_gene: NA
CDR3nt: TGTGCCAGCAGCTTAGGGGCCCCGTCACTCATGAACACTGAAGCTTTCTTT
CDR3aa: CASSLGAPSLMNTEAFF

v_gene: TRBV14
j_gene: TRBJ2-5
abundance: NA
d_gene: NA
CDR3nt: TGTGCCAGCAGCCCCTATCGGGGGGGACAGTACCAAGAGACCCAGTACTTC
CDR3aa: CASSPYRGGQYQETQYF

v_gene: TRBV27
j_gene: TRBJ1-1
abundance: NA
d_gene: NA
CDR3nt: TGTGCCAGCAGTCATACCTGGGCTACTGAAGCTTTCTTT
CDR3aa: CASSHTWATEAFF

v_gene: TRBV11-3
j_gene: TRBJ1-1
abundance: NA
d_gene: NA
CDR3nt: TGTGCCAGCAGCTTAAGAGGTGCCACTGAAGCTTTCTTT
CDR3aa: CASSLRGATEAFF

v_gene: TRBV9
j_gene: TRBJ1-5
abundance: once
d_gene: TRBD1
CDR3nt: TGTGCCAGCAGCGTAGGTCAGGGGGGCAATCAGCCCCAGCATTTT
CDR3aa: CASSVGQGGNQPQHF

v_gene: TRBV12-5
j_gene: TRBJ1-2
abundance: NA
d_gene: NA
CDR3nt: TGTGCTAGTGGTTTGTCAGGGGCAAGCTATGGCTACACCTTC
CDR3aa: CASGLSGASYGYTF

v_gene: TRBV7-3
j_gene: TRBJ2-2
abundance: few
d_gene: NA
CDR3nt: TGTGCCAGCAGCTTCGGGACTGGCCTAGACGGGGAGCTGTTTTTT
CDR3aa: CASSFGTGLDGELFF

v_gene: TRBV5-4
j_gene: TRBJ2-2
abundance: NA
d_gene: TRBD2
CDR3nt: TGTGCCAGCAGCTTGGGACTAGCGGGAATCCCCGGGGAGCTGTTTTTT
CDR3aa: CASSLGLAGIPGELFF

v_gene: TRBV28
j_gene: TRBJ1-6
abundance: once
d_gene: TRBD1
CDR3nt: TGTGCCAGCAGGGAAACAGGGGGCGCAGGGACGGCCCTCCACTTT
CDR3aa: CASRETGGAGTALHF

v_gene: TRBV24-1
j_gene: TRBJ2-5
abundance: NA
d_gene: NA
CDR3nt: TGTGCCACCAGTGATTTGCAGGGGTTGGAGACCCAGTACTTC
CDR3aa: CATSDLQGLETQYF

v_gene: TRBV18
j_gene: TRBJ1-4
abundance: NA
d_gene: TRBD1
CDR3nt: TGTGCCAGCTCACCAATCGGACAGGGGAATGAAAAACTGTTTTTT
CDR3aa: CASSPIGQGNEKLFF

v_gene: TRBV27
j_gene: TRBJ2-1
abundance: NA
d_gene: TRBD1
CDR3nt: TGTGCCAGCAGGACTCCGGGACAGGTTTACAATGAGCAGTTCTTC
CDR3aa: CASRTPGQVYNEQFF

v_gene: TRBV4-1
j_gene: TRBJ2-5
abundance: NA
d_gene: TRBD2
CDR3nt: TGCGCCAGCAGCCTAGCGGGGGGCCCTCAAGAGACCCAGTACTTC
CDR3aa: CASSLAGGPQETQYF

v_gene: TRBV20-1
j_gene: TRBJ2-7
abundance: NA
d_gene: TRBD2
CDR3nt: TGCAGTGCTAGTCTCGGGGGGGGTTACGAGCAGTACTTC
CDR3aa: CSASLGGGYEQYF

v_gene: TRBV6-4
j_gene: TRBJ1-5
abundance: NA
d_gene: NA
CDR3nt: TGTGCCAGCAGTGAAGGGGGTGGCAATCAGCCCCAGCATTTT
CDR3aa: CASSEGGGNQPQHF

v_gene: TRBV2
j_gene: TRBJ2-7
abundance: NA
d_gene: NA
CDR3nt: TGTGCCAGCATGGCAAGCGGATTCTCCTACGAGCAGTACTTC
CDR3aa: CASMASGFSYEQYF

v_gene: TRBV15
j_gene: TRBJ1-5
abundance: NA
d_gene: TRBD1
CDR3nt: TGTGCCACCAGCAGAGACTACAGGGGGGAGAGTCAGCCCCAGCATTTT
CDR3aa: CATSRDYRGESQPQHF

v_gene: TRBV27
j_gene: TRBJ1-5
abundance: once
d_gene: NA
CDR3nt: TGTGCCAGCAGTTTAAGGGGCTATAGCAATCAGCCCCAGCATTTT
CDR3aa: CASSLRGYSNQPQHF

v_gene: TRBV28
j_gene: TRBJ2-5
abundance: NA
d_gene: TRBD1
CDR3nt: TGTGCCAGCAGTTCCCCGGGGACAGGGGGACGTCACGAGACCCAGTACTTC
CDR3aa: CASSSPGTGGRHETQYF

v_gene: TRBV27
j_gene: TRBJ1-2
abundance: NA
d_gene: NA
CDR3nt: TGTGCCAGCAGGGCAGGGGTAGGCTACACCTTC
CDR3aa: CASRAGVGYTF

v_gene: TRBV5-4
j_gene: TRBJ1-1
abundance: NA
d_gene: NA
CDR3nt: TGTGCCAGCAGTACTCCGGGGAACACTGAAGCTTTCTTT
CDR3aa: CASSTPGNTEAFF

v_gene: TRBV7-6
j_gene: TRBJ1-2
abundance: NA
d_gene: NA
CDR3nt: TGTGCCAGCAGCTTACAGGGGAACTATGGCTACACCTTC
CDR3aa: CASSLQGNYGYTF

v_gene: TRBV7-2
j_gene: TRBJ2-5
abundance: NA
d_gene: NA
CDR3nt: TGTGCCAGCAGCACGGAGGAGACCCAGTACTTC
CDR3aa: CASSTEETQYF